Listed below are T cell receptor beta chains from one sample, sequenced in a study of blood T cell repertoires in COVID-19. TCRdb keeps only in-frame clones here, not all; method: immunoSEQ multiplex PCR. The profile shows about 120,000 clones, 82% of them singletons. Sequenced input: peripheral blood. These receptors originate from a woman aged 70-85 years with acute or convalescent COVID-19. The CDR3 runs from the conserved cysteine through the conserved F or W. Each record gives: CDR3 protein, J gene, V gene.

CDR3: CASSEGQGLRDGYTF; J: TRBJ1-2; V: TRBV6-4
CDR3: CASSFRIDSPLHF; J: TRBJ1-6; V: TRBV7-9
CDR3: CASSLEAVYEQYF; J: TRBJ2-7; V: TRBV7-2
CDR3: CASSPPGTPASAFF; J: TRBJ1-1; V: TRBV18
CDR3: CASSQDYDRGGETQYF; J: TRBJ2-5; V: TRBV4-3
CDR3: CASSQGRQGGNQPQHF; J: TRBJ1-5; V: TRBV4-1
CDR3: CASSITGMVSPLHF; J: TRBJ1-6; V: TRBV19
CDR3: CASLRQGYGNTIYF; J: TRBJ1-3; V: TRBV6-6
CDR3: CAMDRGFYGYTF; J: TRBJ1-2; V: TRBV30
CDR3: CASSWDRGSMNTEAFF; J: TRBJ1-1; V: TRBV27
CDR3: CASSEPGGAKTEAFF; J: TRBJ1-1; V: TRBV19
CDR3: CASSAWDSLIPGELFF; J: TRBJ2-2; V: TRBV19
CDR3: CASRPDRAPNQPQHF; J: TRBJ1-5; V: TRBV6-5
CDR3: CASSLEGVSDTQYF; J: TRBJ2-3; V: TRBV7-8
CDR3: CASSKEIAGGPGETQYF; J: TRBJ2-5; V: TRBV21-1
CDR3: CASSLMGGEAFF; J: TRBJ1-1; V: TRBV12-3/TRBV12-4
CDR3: CATNPPGIRHNEQFF; J: TRBJ2-1; V: TRBV6-5
CDR3: CATRDSVNTEAFF; J: TRBJ1-1; V: TRBV10-3
CDR3: CASSTRQGRGYQETQYF; J: TRBJ2-5; V: TRBV7-2
CDR3: CAISEGQLNSPLHF; J: TRBJ1-6; V: TRBV10-3
CDR3: CASSLSGGIQETQYF; J: TRBJ2-5; V: TRBV7-9
CDR3: CATSRLLDSSTGNTIYF; J: TRBJ1-3; V: TRBV15
CDR3: CSGGTGGSGELFF; J: TRBJ2-2; V: TRBV29-1
CDR3: CASTLTDRSTEAFF; J: TRBJ1-1; V: TRBV6-6
CDR3: CASSQYSGNTIYF; J: TRBJ1-3; V: TRBV11-3
CDR3: CASLPAGGLLGYGYTF; J: TRBJ1-2; V: TRBV2
CDR3: CASSLELYTEAFF; J: TRBJ1-1; V: TRBV5-1
CDR3: CSARTVEAFF; J: TRBJ1-1; V: TRBV20-1
CDR3: CASSEQAGGRYNEQFF; J: TRBJ2-1; V: TRBV2
CDR3: CASSYVPQETQYF; J: TRBJ2-5; V: TRBV6-5
CDR3: CASSRAGTGAYEQYF; J: TRBJ2-7; V: TRBV6-2/TRBV6-3
CDR3: CASSRTSGGARDTQYF; J: TRBJ2-3; V: TRBV2
CDR3: CASSQGGSTYREAFF; J: TRBJ1-1; V: TRBV14
CDR3: CASSQTGVNQPQHF; J: TRBJ1-5; V: TRBV25-1
CDR3: CASSGAESNQPQHF; J: TRBJ1-5; V: TRBV18
CDR3: CASSPGQADGNTIYF; J: TRBJ1-3; V: TRBV18
CDR3: CASKHPGHYGYTF; J: TRBJ1-2; V: TRBV27
CDR3: CASSLHRNTEAFF; J: TRBJ1-1; V: TRBV27
CDR3: CASSYAIDRNYGYTF; J: TRBJ1-2; V: TRBV6-2/TRBV6-3
CDR3: CASSSGVTGELFF; J: TRBJ2-2; V: TRBV7-7
CDR3: CASSGRTGGFVF; J: TRBJ1-2; V: TRBV21-1